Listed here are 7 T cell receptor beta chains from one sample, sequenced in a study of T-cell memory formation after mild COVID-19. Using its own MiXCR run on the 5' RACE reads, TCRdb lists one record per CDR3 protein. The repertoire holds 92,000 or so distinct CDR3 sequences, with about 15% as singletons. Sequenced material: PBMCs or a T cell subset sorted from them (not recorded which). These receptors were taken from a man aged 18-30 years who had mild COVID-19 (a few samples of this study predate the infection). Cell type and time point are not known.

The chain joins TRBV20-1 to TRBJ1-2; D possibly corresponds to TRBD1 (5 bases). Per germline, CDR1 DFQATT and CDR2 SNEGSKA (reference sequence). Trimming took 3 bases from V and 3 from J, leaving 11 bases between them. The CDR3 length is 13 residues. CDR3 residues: CSASSGRDYGYTF. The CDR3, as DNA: TGCAGTGCTAGTTCAGGGCGTGACTATGGCTACACCTTC.

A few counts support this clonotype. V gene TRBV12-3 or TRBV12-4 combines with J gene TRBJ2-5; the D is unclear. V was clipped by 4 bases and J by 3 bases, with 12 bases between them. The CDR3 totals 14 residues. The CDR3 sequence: CASSSRYGEETQYF. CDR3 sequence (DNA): TGTGCCAGCAGTTCGCGGTATGGGGAAGAGACCCAGTACTTC.

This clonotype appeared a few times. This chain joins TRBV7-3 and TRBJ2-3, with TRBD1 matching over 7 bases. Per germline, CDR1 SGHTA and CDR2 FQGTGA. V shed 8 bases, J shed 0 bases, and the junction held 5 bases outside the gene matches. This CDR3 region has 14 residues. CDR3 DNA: TGTGCCAGCGGCACAGGGGCAAGCACAGATACGCAGTATTTT. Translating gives CASGTGASTDTQYF. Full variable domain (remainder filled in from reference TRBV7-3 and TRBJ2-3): GAGVSQTPSNKVTEKGKYVELRCDPISGHTALYWYRQSLGQGPEFLIYFQGTGAADDSGLPNDRFFAVRPEGSVSTLKIQRTERGDSAVYLCASGTGASTDTQYFGPGTRLTVL.

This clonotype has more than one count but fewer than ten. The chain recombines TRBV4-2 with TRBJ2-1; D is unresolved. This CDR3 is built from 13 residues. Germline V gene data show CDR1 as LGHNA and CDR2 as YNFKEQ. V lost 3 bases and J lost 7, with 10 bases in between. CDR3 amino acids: CASSQSIMNEQFF. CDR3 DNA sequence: TGTGCCAGCAGCCAGTCCATAATGAATGAGCAGTTCTTC.

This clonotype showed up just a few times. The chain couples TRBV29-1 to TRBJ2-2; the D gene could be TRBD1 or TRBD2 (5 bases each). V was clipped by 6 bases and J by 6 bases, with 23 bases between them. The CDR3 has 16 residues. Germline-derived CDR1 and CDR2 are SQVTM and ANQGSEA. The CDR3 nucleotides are TGCAGCGTCGGGGTTTCGACGGGGACGAGGGCCGGGGAGCTGTTTTTT. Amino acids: CSVGVSTGTRAGELFF.

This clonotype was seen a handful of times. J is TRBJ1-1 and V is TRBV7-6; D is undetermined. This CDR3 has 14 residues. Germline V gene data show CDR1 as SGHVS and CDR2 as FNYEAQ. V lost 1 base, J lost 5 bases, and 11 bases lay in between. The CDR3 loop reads CASSLEAVATEAFF. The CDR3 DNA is TGTGCCAGCAGCTTAGAGGCGGTTGCTACTGAAGCTTTCTTT.

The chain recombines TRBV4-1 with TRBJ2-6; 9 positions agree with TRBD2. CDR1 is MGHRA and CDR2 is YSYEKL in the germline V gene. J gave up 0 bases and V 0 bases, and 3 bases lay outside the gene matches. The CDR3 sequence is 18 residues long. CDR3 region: CASSQDTSGYSGANVLTF. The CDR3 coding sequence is TGCGCCAGCAGCCAAGATACTAGCGGGTACTCTGGGGCCAACGTCCTGACTTTC.